The clone carrying this T cell receptor (beta chain) was observed a few times. This record belongs to a study of blood T cell repertoires in COVID-19. Looking at the study overall: In each case, the material was cDNA or gDNA derived from T cells, B-cell-depleted T cells, or PBMCs.

With 3 bases clipped from V and 3 bases from J, the junction kept 6 bases outside the gene matches. CDR3 size: 15 residues. Germline CDR1 and CDR2: MDHEN and SYDVKM. Per the original methods: Reference gene primers were amplified, and this amplification served to estimate nucleated cell counts. TCRdb keeps only in-frame clones here, not all; method: immunoSEQ multiplex PCR. The DNA gave D and trimming, while V, J and clone size come from that table. The sample carries under 200,000 clones, around 84% recorded once. The sequence came from a man aged 30 to 39 with active or convalescent COVID-19. V is TRBV28 and J is TRBJ2-3, with 7 positions matching TRBD1. Material: peripheral blood. The CDR3 bases are TGTGCCAGCAGTTTGGGACAGAGCGGAACAGATACGCAGTATTTT. Its translation is CASSLGQSGTDTQYF.